Detailed here is one TCR beta chain. Germline V gene sequence: CDR1 MNHEY, CDR2 SMNVEV (reference sequence). The germline V and J ends were trimmed by 5 bases and 7 bases, with 15 bases remaining between them. This CDR3 spans 14 amino acids. This sample is part of a study of OX40 agonist ivuxolimab in advanced cancers. Only in-frame clones appear in the TCRdb table, and some are missing; sequencing was by immunoSEQ multiplex PCR. The table lists about 88,000 clones, around nine tenths of them singletons, with around 1.6% in the top ten. The specimen comprised CD4+ or CD8+ T cells sorted from blood, sampled in a trial of the OX40 agonist ivuxolimab. This chain connects TRBV27 to TRBJ2-1, with no clear D. The clonotype was recovered from an adult with an advanced solid tumor such as melanoma, head and neck, liver or kidney cancer. The CDR3 sequence: CASSPRTGFNEQFF. In DNA, the CDR3 is TGTGCCAGCAGTCCGCGGACCGGATTTAATGAGCAGTTCTTC.